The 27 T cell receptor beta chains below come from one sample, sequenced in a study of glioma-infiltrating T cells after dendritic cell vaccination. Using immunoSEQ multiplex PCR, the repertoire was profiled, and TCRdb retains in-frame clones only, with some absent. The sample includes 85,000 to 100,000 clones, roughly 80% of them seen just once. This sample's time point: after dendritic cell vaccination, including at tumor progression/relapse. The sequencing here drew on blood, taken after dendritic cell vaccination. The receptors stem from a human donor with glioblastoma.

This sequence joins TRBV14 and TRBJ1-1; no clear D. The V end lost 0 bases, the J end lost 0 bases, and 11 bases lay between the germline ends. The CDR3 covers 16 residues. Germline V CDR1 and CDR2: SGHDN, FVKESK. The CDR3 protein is CASSQEATHMNTEAFF. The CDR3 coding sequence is TGTGCCAGCAGCCAAGAGGCGACACACATGAACACTGAAGCTTTCTTT.

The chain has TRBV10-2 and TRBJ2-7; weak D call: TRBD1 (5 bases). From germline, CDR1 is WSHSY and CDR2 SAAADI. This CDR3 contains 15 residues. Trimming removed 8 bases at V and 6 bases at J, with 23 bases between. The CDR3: CASGATTVGMSEQYF. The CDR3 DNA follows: TGCGCCAGCGGGGCTACGACAGTTGGGATGAGCGAGCAGTACTTC.

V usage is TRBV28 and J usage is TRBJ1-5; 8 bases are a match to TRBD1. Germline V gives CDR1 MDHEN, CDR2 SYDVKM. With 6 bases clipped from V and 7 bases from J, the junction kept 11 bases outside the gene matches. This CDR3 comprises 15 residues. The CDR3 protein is CASRYPQGAGQPQHF. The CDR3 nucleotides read TGTGCCAGCAGATACCCGCAGGGGGCGGGACAGCCCCAGCATTTT.

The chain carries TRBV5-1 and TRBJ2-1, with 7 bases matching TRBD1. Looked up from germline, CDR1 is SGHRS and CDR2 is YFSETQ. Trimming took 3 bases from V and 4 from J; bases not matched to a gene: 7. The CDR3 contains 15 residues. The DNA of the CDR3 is TGCGCCAGCAGCTCGCAACCGGGACAGTACAATGAGCAGTTCTTC. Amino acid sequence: CASSSQPGQYNEQFF.

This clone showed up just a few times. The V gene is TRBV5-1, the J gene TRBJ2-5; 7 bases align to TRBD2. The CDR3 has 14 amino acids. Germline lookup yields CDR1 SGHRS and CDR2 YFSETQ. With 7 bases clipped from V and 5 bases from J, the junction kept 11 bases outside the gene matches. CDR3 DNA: TGCGCCAGCGCCCTAGCGGTGACCGGGGAGACCCAGTACTTC. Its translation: CASALAVTGETQYF.

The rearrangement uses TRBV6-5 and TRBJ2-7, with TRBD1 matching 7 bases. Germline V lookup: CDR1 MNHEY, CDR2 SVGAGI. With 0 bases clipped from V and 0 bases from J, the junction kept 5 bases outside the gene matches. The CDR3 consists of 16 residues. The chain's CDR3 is CASSYSRDSGSYEQYF. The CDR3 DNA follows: TGTGCCAGCAGTTACTCCCGGGACAGCGGCTCCTACGAGCAGTACTTC.

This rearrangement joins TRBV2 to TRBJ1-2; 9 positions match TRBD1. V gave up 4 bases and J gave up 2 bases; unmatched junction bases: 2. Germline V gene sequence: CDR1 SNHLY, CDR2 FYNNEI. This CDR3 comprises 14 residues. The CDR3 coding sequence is TGTGCCAGCAGTGGGGGACAGGGAAACTATGGCTACACCTTC. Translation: CASSGGQGNYGYTF.

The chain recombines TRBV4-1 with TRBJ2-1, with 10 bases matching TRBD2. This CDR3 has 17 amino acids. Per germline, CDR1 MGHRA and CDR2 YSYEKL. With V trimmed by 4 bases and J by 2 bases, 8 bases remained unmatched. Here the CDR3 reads CASSPRTSGEAYNEQFF. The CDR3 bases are TGCGCCAGCAGCCCCCGGACTAGCGGAGAGGCCTACAATGAGCAGTTCTTC.

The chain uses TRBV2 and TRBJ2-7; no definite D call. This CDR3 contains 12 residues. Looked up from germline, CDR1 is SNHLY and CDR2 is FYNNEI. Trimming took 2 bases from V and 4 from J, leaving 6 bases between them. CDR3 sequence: CASSEQDYEQYF. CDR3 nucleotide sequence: TGTGCCAGCAGTGAACAGGATTACGAGCAGTACTTC.

The CDR3 spells CSVEKQGTTTGELFF. The CDR3 nucleotides are TGCAGCGTTGAAAAACAGGGAACGACCACCGGGGAGCTGTTTTTT. The rearrangement uses TRBV29-1 and TRBJ2-2; TRBD1 might be the D (6 bases). V lost 2 bases and J lost 4, with 14 bases in between. The CDR3 is 15 amino acids. From germline, CDR1 is SQVTM and CDR2 ANQGSEA.

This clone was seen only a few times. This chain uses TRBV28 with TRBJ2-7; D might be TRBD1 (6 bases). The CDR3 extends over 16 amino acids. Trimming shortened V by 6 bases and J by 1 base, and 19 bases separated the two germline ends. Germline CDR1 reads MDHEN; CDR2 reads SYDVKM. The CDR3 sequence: CASSLSPGHPSYEQYF. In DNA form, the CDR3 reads TGTGCCAGCAGCCTCTCCCCGGGACACCCTTCCTACGAGCAGTACTTC.

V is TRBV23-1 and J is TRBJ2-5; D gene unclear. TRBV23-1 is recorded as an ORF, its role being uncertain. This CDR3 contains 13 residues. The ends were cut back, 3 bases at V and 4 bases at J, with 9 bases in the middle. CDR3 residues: CASSHNKRETQYF. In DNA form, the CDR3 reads TGCGCCAGCAGTCATAACAAACGAGAGACCCAGTACTTC.

CDR3 sequence: CASRQDTYEQYF. In DNA form, the CDR3 reads TGCGCCAGTCGACAGGATACCTACGAGCAGTACTTC. This sequence joins TRBV10-1 and TRBJ2-7, with a weak D call TRBD1 (6 bases). Trimming stripped 9 bases from V and 2 bases from J, with 11 bases between. The CDR3 runs 12 residues. Germline CDR1 and CDR2: WNHNN and SYGVQD (reference sequence).

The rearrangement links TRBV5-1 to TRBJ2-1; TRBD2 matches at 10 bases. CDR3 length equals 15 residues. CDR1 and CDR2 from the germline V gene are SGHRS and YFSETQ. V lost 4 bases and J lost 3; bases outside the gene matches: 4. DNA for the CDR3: TGCGCCAGCAGCGGCCTAGCGGGAGTCTACAATGAGCAGTTCTTC. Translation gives CASSGLAGVYNEQFF.

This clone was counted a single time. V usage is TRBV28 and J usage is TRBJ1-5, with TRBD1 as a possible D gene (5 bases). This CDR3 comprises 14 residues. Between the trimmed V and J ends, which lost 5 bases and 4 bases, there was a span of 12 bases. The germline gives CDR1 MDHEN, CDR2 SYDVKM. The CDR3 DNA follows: TGTGCCAGCAGTACTCTCGGGGGTAATCAGCCCCAGCATTTT. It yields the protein CASSTLGGNQPQHF.

The CDR3 coding sequence is TGTGCCAGCACCCCATTGGACATAGTCGGGGAGACCCAGTACTTC. Its translation is CASTPLDIVGETQYF. The rearrangement links TRBV2 to TRBJ2-5, with D perhaps TRBD1 (5 bases). CDR3 length equals 15 residues. V dropped 7 bases and J dropped 5 bases, with 20 bases sitting between them. Germline V lookup: CDR1 SNHLY, CDR2 FYNNEI. Full variable domain (missing parts from reference TRBV2 and TRBJ2-5): EPEVTQTPSHQVTQMGQEVILRCVPISNHLYFYWYRQILGQKVEFLVSFYNNEISEKSEIFDDQFSVERPDGSNFTLKIRSTKLEDSAMYFCASTPLDIVGETQYFGPGTRLLVL.

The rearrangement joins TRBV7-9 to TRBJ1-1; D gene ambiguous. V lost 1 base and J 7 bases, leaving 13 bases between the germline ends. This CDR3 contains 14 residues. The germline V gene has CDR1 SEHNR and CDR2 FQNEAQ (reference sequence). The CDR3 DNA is TGTGCCAGCAGCTTAGTTGGGTCGGGAATTGAAGCTTTCTTT. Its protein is CASSLVGSGIEAFF.

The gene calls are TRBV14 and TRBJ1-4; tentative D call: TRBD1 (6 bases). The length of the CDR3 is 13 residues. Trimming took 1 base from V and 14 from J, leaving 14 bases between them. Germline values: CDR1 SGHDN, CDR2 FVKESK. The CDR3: CASSQVGGARLFF. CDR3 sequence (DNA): TGTGCCAGCAGCCAAGTAGGGGGGGCCAGGCTGTTTTTT. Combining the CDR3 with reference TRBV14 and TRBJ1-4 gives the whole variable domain EAGVTQFPSHSVIEKGQTVTLRCDPISGHDNLYWYRRVMGKEIKFLLHFVKESKQDESGMPNNRFLAERTGGTYSTLKVQPAELEDSGVYFCASSQVGGARLFFGSGTQLSVL.

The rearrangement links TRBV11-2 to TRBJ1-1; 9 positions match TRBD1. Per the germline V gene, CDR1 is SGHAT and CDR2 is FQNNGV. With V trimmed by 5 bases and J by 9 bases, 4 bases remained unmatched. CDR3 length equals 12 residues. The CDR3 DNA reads TGTGCCAGCAGCGCCAACAGGGGGCAAGCTTTCTTT. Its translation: CASSANRGQAFF.

In DNA form, the CDR3 reads TGTGCCAGCAGTTTTGGGGGGGCCGGGGGGCCCTCCTACGAGCAGTACTTC. Amino acids: CASSFGGAGGPSYEQYF. The V gene is TRBV5-8, the J gene TRBJ2-7, with D perhaps matching TRBD2 (7 bases). The CDR3 contains 17 residues. Trimming removed 5 bases from V and 0 bases from J, with 21 bases in between. CDR1 is SGHTS and CDR2 is YDEGEE in the germline V gene. Complete variable domain (other parts from reference TRBV5-8 and TRBJ2-7): EAGVTQSPTHLIKTRGQQATLRCSPISGHTSVYWYQQALGLGLQFLLWYDEGEERNRGNFPPRFSGRQFPNYSSELNVNALELEDSALYLCASSFGGAGGPSYEQYFGPGTRLTVT.

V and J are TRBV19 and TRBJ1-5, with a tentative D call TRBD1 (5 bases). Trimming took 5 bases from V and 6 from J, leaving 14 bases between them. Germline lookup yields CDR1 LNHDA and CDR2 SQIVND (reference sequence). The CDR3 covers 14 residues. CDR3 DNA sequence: TGTGCCAGTAGTGTGGGGCAGGGAGGTCAGCCCCAGCATTTT. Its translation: CASSVGQGGQPQHF.

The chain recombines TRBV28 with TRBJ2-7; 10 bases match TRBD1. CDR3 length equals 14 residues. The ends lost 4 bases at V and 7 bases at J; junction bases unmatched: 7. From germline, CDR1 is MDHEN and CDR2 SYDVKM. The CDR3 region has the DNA TGTGCCAGCAGTTACCGGGACAGGGGTTGGGAGCAGTACTTC. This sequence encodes CASSYRDRGWEQYF.

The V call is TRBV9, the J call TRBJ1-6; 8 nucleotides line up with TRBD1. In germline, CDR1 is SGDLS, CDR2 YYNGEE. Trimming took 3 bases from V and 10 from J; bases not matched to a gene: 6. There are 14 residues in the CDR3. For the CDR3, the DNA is TGTGCCAGCAGCGCCACAGGGGGTGGATCACCCCTCCACTTT. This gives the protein CASSATGGGSPLHF.

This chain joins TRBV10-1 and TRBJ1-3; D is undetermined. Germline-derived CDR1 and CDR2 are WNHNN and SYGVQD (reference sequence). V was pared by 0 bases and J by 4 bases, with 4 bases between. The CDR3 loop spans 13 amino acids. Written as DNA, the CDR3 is TGCGCCAGCAGTGAGTCCATCGGAAACACCATATATTTT. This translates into CASSESIGNTIYF.

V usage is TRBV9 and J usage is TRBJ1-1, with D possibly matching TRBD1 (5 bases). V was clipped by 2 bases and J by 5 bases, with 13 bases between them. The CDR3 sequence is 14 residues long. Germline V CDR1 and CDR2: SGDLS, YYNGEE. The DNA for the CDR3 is TGTGCCAGCAGCGTCGGGGGTATCAGAACTGAAGCTTTCTTT. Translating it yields CASSVGGIRTEAFF.

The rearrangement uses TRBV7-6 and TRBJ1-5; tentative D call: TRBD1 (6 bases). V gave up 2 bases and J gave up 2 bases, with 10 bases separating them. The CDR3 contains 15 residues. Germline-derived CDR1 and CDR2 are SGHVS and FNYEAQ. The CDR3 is CASSLSRGGNQPQHF. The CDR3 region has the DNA TGTGCCAGCAGCTTAAGCAGGGGTGGCAATCAGCCCCAGCATTTT. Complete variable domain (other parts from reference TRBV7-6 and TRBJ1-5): GAGVSQSPRYKVTKRGQDVALRCDPISGHVSLYWYRQALGQGPEFLTYFNYEAQQDKSGLPNDRFSAERPEGSISTLTIQRTEQRDSAMYRCASSLSRGGNQPQHFGDGTRLSIL.

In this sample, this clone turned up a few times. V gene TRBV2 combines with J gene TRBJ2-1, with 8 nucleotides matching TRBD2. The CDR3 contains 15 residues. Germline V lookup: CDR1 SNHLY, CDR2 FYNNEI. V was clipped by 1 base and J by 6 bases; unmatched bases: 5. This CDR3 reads CASSEGAGEINEQFF. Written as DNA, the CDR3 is TGTGCCAGCAGTGAAGGAGCGGGAGAGATCAATGAGCAGTTCTTC.